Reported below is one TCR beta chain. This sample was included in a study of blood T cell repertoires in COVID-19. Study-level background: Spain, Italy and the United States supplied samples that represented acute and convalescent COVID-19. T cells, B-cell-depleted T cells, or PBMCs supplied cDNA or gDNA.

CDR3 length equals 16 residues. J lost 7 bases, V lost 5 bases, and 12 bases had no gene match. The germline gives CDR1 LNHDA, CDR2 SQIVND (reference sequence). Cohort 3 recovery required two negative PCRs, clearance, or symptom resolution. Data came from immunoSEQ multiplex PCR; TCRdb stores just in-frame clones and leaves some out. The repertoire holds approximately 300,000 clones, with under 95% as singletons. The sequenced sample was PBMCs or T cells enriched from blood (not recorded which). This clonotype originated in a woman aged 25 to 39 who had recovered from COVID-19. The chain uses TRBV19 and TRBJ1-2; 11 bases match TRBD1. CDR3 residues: CASSALPGTGGRGYTF. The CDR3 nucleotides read TGTGCCAGTAGTGCCCTTCCCGGGACAGGGGGACGTGGCTACACCTTC. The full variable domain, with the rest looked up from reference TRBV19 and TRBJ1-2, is DGGITQSPKYLFRKEGQNVTLSCEQNLNHDAMYWYRQDPGQGLRLIYYSQIVNDFQKGDIAEGYSVSREKKESFPLTVTSAQKNPTAFYLCASSALPGTGGRGYTFGSGTRLTVV.